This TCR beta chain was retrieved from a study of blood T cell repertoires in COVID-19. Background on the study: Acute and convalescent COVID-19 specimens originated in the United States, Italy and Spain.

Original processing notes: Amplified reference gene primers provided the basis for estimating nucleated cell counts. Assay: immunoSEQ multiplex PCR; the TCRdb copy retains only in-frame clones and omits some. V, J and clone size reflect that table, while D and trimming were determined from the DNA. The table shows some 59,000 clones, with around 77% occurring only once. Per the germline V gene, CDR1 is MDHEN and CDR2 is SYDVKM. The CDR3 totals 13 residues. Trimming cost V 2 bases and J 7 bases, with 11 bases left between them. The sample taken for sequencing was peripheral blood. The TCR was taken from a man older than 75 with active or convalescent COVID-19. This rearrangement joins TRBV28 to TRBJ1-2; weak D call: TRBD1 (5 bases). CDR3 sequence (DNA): TGTGCCAGCAGTTTACTCGAAAGGGGTGGCTACACCTTC. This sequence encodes CASSLLERGGYTF.